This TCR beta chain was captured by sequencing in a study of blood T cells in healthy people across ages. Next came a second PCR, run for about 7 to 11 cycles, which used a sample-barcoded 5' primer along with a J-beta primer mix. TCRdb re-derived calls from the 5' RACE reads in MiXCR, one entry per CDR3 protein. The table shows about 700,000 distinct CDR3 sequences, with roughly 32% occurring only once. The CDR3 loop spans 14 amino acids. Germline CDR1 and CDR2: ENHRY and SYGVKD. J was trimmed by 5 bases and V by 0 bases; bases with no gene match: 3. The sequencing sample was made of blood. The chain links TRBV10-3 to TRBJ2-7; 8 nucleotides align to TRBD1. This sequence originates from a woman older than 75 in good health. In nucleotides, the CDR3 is TGTGCCATCAGTGAGTCCGCAGGGGGCAACGAGCAGTACTTC. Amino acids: CAISESAGGNEQYF.